Reported below is one TCR beta chain. The source of the sample is a study of shared clonotypes between healthy human individuals. A CD45RA-negative memory subset and a CD45RA+ naive subset were separated from the CD4+ cells. At the deep level, the assay was run. The protocol was immunoSEQ multiplex PCR, while the TCRdb copy is restricted to in-frame clones and leaves out a portion. The sample comprises some 1,600,000 clones, approximately 98% of which are singletons, and approximately 0.45% rests with the top ten. Germline values: CDR1 SGHVS, CDR2 FNYEAQ. The CDR3 is 16 residues long. V trimming: 7 bases; J trimming: 1 base; junction bases outside the gene matches: 5.

Sequenced material: naive CD4+ T cells sorted from blood. Subset meaning: CD45RA+ positively selected. The receptor was derived from a man under 40 in good health. V is TRBV7-6 and J is TRBJ2-1; 12 nucleotides agree with TRBD2. Here the CDR3 reads CASTQTSGRSYNEQFF. CDR3 DNA sequence: TGTGCCAGCACCCAAACTAGCGGGAGGTCCTACAATGAGCAGTTCTTC. The full variable domain, rest sourced from reference TRBV7-6 and TRBJ2-1, is GAGVSQSPRYKVTKRGQDVALRCDPISGHVSLYWYRQALGQGPEFLTYFNYEAQQDKSGLPNDRFSAERPEGSISTLTIQRTEQRDSAMYRCASTQTSGRSYNEQFFGPGTRLTVL.